Following are 8 T cell receptor beta chains from one sample sequenced in a study of technical replicates of blood from several donors. Generated by immunoSEQ multiplex PCR, the TCRdb table keeps only in-frame clones and is missing some. The repertoire holds about 72,000 clones, with around 93% as singletons. Sequencing was carried out using T cells isolated from PBMCs. The receptors here all came from a human donor in good health.

The CDR3 spells CASSLPTGVTEAFF. The CDR3 DNA reads TGTGCCAGCAGCTTACCGACAGGGGTCACTGAAGCTTTCTTT. The chain employs TRBV7-9 and TRBJ1-1, with 8 positions matching TRBD1. The CDR3 has 14 amino acids. J lost 4 bases, V lost 2 bases, and 3 bases had no gene match. The V gene's germline CDR1 is SEHNR and CDR2 FQNEAQ (reference sequence).

V gene TRBV28 combines with J gene TRBJ1-4; 8 nucleotides line up with TRBD1. V dropped 6 bases and J dropped 8; count of bases not matched to a gene: 8. CDR3 size: 14 residues. Germline CDR1 is MDHEN and CDR2 is SYDVKM. The CDR3 DNA reads as TGTGCCAGCAGGATGGACAGGGCAGGAGAAAAACTGTTTTTT. As protein: CASRMDRAGEKLFF. The whole variable domain, filled in from reference TRBV28 and TRBJ1-4, reads DVKVTQSSRYLVKRTGEKVFLECVQDMDHENMFWYRQDPGLGLRLIYFSYDVKMKEKGDIPEGYSVSREKKERFSLILESASTNQTSMYLCASRMDRAGEKLFFGSGTQLSVL.

The genes are TRBV11-3 and TRBJ2-1, with 8 bases identical to TRBD1. Germline V gene lookup returns CDR1 SGHNT and CDR2 YENEEA. The junction had 6 bases not matched to a gene; V was cut back by 8 bases and J by 3 bases. The CDR3 is 14 residues long. In DNA form, the CDR3 reads TGTGCCAGCCGAGAGGGACAGGACTACAATGAGCAGTTCTTC. It yields the protein CASREGQDYNEQFF.

Here the CDR3 reads CASSLARHYEQYF. The CDR3 DNA reads as TGTGCCAGCAGCTTAGCCAGACACTACGAGCAGTACTTC. The chain couples TRBV11-2 to TRBJ2-7; no clear D gene. The CDR3 totals 13 residues. Germline CDR1 is SGHAT and CDR2 is FQNNGV. V dropped 1 base and J dropped 3 bases, with 7 bases sitting between them.

The rearrangement joins TRBV28 to TRBJ1-3; possible D gene TRBD1, 6 bases. The CDR3 extends over 16 amino acids. Germline V gives CDR1 MDHEN, CDR2 SYDVKM. V dropped 3 bases and J dropped 0 bases, with 12 bases sitting between them. CDR3 nucleotide sequence: TGTGCCAGCAGTTTGAGGGGGGGGGCCTCTGGAAACACCATATATTTT. It translates to CASSLRGGASGNTIYF.

CDR3 protein: CASSLGHPEQFF. The CDR3 DNA is TGTGCCAGCAGTTTGGGACACCCTGAGCAGTTCTTC. The chain joins TRBV28 to TRBJ2-1; the D gene is possibly TRBD1 (6 bases). The CDR3 has 12 residues. Germline V gene data show CDR1 as MDHEN and CDR2 as SYDVKM. Deletions cut 3 bases from V and 9 bases from J, with 9 bases between. Variable domain in full (rest from reference TRBV28 and TRBJ2-1): DVKVTQSSRYLVKRTGEKVFLECVQDMDHENMFWYRQDPGLGLRLIYFSYDVKMKEKGDIPEGYSVSREKKERFSLILESASTNQTSMYLCASSLGHPEQFFGPGTRLTVL.

V gene TRBV7-2 combines with J gene TRBJ1-1, with D maybe TRBD1 (6 bases). There are 14 residues in the CDR3. The germline V and J ends were trimmed by 5 bases and 3 bases, with 13 bases remaining between them. Germline-derived CDR1 and CDR2 are SGHTA and FQGNSA. This CDR3 is CASSPWAGDTEAFF. CDR3 in DNA: TGTGCCAGCAGCCCGTGGGCAGGGGACACTGAAGCTTTCTTT.

The V and J genes are TRBV6-1 and TRBJ2-1, with D possibly being TRBD1 (6 bases). The CDR3 is 13 residues long. With 6 bases removed from V and 12 bases from J, the gap between germline ends came to 18 bases. CDR1 and CDR2 (germline): MNHNS, SASEGT. In DNA form, the CDR3 reads TGTGCCAGCAGCCAAGAGGGGGTGGACAGGCAGTTCTTC. Translation: CASSQEGVDRQFF.